The T cell receptor beta chain under discussion was sequenced for a study of human T cells and chemical hapten exposure. Noted time point: patch test 1, 2 weeks after DPC sensitization. Noted treatment: therapeutic diphenylcyclopropenone sensitization with weekly scalp DPC. This clonotype was observed at least ten times. Trimming took 7 bases from V and 8 from J, leaving 12 bases between them. Germline CDR1 and CDR2: SQVTM and ANQGSEA. The CDR3 loop spans 12 amino acids. From the RACE reads, TCRdb called clonotypes with MiXCR, one entry per CDR3 protein. The sample consists of around 380,000 distinct CDR3 sequences, around 4.8% of them appearing once.

The TCR comes from a woman between 50 and 59 years old with alopecia areata. Some clones in this sample may be carry-over from other donors' samples. The chain employs TRBV29-1 and TRBJ1-6; maybe TRBD1 (6 bases). Sample: whole blood, taken in connection with sensitization to the hapten diphenylcyclopropenone (DPC). The chain's CDR3 is CSASEGDSPLHF. The CDR3, as DNA: TGCAGCGCCTCGGAGGGGGATTCACCCCTCCACTTT.